These 10 T cell receptor beta chains came from one sample sequenced in a study of blood T cell repertoires in COVID-19. Some clones are missing from TCRdb's copy, which holds only in-frame ones; the method was immunoSEQ multiplex PCR. The profile shows about 230,000 clones, approximately 87% of them singletons. The sequenced material came from peripheral blood. Every receptor here comes from a woman in her 70s with active or convalescent COVID-19.

The chain uses TRBV5-4 and TRBJ1-6; 8 nucleotides line up with TRBD1. J was trimmed by 2 bases and V by 4 bases; bases with no gene match: 5. The germline V gene encodes CDR1 SGHNT and CDR2 YYREEE (reference sequence). CDR3 length: 16 residues. The chain's CDR3 is CASSTAGGAYNSPLHF. The DNA for the CDR3 is TGTGCCAGCAGCACGGCAGGGGGCGCCTATAATTCACCCCTCCACTTT.

The chain employs TRBV29-1 and TRBJ2-2; no firm D call. The germline CDR1 and CDR2 sequences are SQVTM and ANQGSEA. Trimming took off 3 bases at V and 4 bases at J, with 9 bases between the two ends. This CDR3 spans 13 amino acids. The CDR3 DNA reads TGCAGCGTTGACCGTTGGAGCACCGGGGAGCTGTTTTTT. Its translation: CSVDRWSTGELFF.

Regarding this clone: Being one base from a much bigger clone, this may be a read error. The chain recombines TRBV2 with TRBJ2-7; D is possibly TRBD2 (7 bases). The CDR3 length is 15 residues. CDR1 is SNHLY and CDR2 is FYNNEI in the germline V gene. V was pared by 8 bases and J by 2 bases, with 19 bases between. The CDR3 loop reads CASGGARDPTYEQYF. CDR3 nucleotide sequence: TGTGCCAGCGGGGGGGCCCGGGACCCCACCTACGAGCAGTACTTC.

The V call is TRBV11-3, the J call TRBJ1-1; 9 positions match TRBD1. The germline gives CDR1 SGHNT, CDR2 YENEEA. The CDR3 sequence is 14 residues long. Trimming took 5 bases from V and 1 from J; bases not matched to a gene: 2. CDR3 loop: CASSTGGQNTEAFF. CDR3 coding DNA: TGTGCCAGCAGCACAGGGGGCCAGAACACTGAAGCTTTCTTT.

A few counts support this clone. This chain connects TRBV2 to TRBJ1-1, with 8 bases aligning to TRBD1. Germline CDR1 is SNHLY and CDR2 is FYNNEI. The CDR3 is 14 residues long. Unmatched junction bases numbered 6, after V lost 6 bases and J lost 3 bases. Here the CDR3 reads CASSPRGPDTEAFF. CDR3 nucleotides: TGTGCCAGCAGCCCCAGGGGGCCCGACACTGAAGCTTTCTTT.

V and J are TRBV6-5 and TRBJ2-7, with D possibly TRBD2 on 6 matching bases. Deletions cut 7 bases from V and 2 bases from J, with 12 bases between. Germline V gene sequence: CDR1 MNHEY, CDR2 SVGAGI. CDR3 size: 13 residues. CDR3 sequence: CASTVSGAYEQYF. The CDR3 bases are TGTGCCAGCACGGTTAGCGGAGCCTACGAGCAGTACTTC.

V and J are TRBV5-1 and TRBJ2-7, with D possibly matching TRBD2 (5 bases). Germline assignment: CDR1 SGHRS and CDR2 YFSETQ. Trimming stripped 2 bases from V and 4 bases from J, with 10 bases between. This CDR3 comprises 13 residues. CDR3 sequence: CASSFFEGYEQYF. As DNA, the CDR3 is TGCGCCAGCAGCTTTTTCGAGGGTTACGAGCAGTACTTC.

The chain carries TRBV30 and TRBJ2-3; possible D gene TRBD1, 6 bases. The CDR3 loop spans 13 amino acids. Trimming took 8 bases from V and 5 from J, leaving 17 bases between them. Per the germline V gene, CDR1 is GTSNPN and CDR2 is SVGIG (reference sequence). This chain's CDR3 is CARQTQGGDTQYF. For the CDR3, the DNA is TGTGCCCGGCAGACTCAAGGGGGAGATACGCAGTATTTT.

This CDR3 reads CASSPEGGAVNEQFF. CDR3 coding DNA: TGTGCCAGCAGCCCGGAGGGGGGGGCGGTCAATGAGCAGTTCTTC. The chain couples TRBV5-4 to TRBJ2-1; a possible D gene is TRBD2 (7 bases). The CDR3 extends over 15 amino acids. V lost 4 bases and J 6 bases, leaving 17 bases between the germline ends. The germline V gene encodes CDR1 SGHNT and CDR2 YYREEE (reference sequence).

V usage is TRBV6-6 and J usage is TRBJ2-1; 7 positions agree with TRBD1. In germline, CDR1 is MNHNY, CDR2 SVGAGI (reference sequence). V was clipped by 6 bases and J by 1 base; unmatched bases: 9. The CDR3 runs to 16 residues. The CDR3 region is CASRPQGTASYNEQFF. The CDR3 region has the DNA TGTGCCAGCAGACCTCAGGGGACAGCATCCTACAATGAGCAGTTCTTC.